This T cell receptor beta chain was identified during a study of T cells after yellow fever vaccination. There are 14 residues in the CDR3. The V and J ends lost 6 bases and 5 bases, in that order; junction bases with no gene match: 2. CDR1 is MGHDK and CDR2 is SYGVNS in the germline V gene. Study outcomes and limitations: There was a small share of clonotypes that showed up in both the CD4 and CD8 compartments. Clones that expanded after primary vaccination mostly reappeared after the booster (approximately 96% CD4, 88% CD8).

TCRdb ran MiXCR on the 5' RACE reads and lists one entry per CDR3 protein. The table has some 220,000 distinct CDR3 sequences, under 3.5% seen once. This clonotype was recorded at least ten times. What it binds is not known. V and J are TRBV25-1 and TRBJ2-1, with 12 bases that match TRBD2. This material consisted of CD4+ T cells sorted from PBMCs, taken 10 days after the yellow fever booster vaccination. This TCR was sampled from a man aged 18 to 30 who received the YFV17D yellow fever vaccine. The CDR3 nucleotides read TGTGCCAGCAGACTAGCGGGGGGAGACAATGAGCAGTTCTTC. This encodes CASRLAGGDNEQFF.